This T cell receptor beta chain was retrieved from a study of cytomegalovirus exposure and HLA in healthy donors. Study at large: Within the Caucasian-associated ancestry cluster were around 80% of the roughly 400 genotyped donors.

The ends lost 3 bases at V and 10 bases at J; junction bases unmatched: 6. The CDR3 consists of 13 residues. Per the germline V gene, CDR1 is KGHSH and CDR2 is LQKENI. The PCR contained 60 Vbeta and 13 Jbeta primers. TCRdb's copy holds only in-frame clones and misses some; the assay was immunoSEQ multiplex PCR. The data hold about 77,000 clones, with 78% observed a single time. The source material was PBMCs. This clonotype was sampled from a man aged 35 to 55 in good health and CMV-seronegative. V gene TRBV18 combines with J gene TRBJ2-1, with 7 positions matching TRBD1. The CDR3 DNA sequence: TGTGCCAGCTCACCTGGGACAGTTGGCGAGCAGTTCTTC. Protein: CASSPGTVGEQFF.